The 18 T cell receptor beta chains in this list originate from one sample, sequenced in a study of regulatory T cells in long-lasting Graves disease. Time point of the sample: newly diagnosed GD, antithyroid drugs for less than 3 months. PBMC-extracted RNA yielded the TCR library. The TCR beta library used iRepertoire HTBI primers with Arm-PCR amplification of CDR3. TCRdb reprocessed the multiplex PCR reads with MiXCR, giving one entry per CDR3 protein. Of about 470,000 distinct CDR3 sequences in the sample, 14% to 15% were seen once. These data were also reused for a study on T cells in Graves' hyperthyroidism and ophthalmopathy.

Specimen: peripheral blood mononuclear cells (PBMCs), collected at new diagnosis, from a patient treated with antithyroid drugs. The receptors were gathered from a woman aged 25 to 45 with Graves disease.

This clonotype occurred many times. The DNA of the CDR3 is TGTGCCTGGTCAAACTCTGGGGCCAACGTCCTGACTTTC. Protein: CAWSNSGANVLTF. The chain joins TRBV30 to TRBJ2-6, with D hard to call. CDR3 length equals 13 residues. Germline V gives CDR1 GTSNPN, CDR2 SVGIG (reference sequence). Trimming left V 5 bases short and J 0 bases short, with 5 bases between.

The rearrangement links TRBV10-3 to TRBJ2-2; 7 bases fit TRBD1. With V trimmed by 0 bases and J by 4 bases, 5 bases remained unmatched. CDR1 is ENHRY and CDR2 is SYGVKD in the germline V gene. The CDR3 runs to 16 residues. CDR3 nucleotides: TGTGCCATCAGTGAGTCAGGACAGGCTGTCACCGGGGAGCTGTTTTTT. This sequence encodes CAISESGQAVTGELFF.

This rearrangement joins TRBV28 to TRBJ2-7, with 9 positions matching TRBD1. Trimming at V came to 5 bases and at J to 3 bases, leaving 8 bases not matched to a gene. The CDR3 totals 15 residues. Germline values: CDR1 MDHEN, CDR2 SYDVKM. CDR3 sequence reads: CASSRDRALLYEQYF. Here the CDR3 DNA reads TGTGCCAGCAGTCGGGACAGGGCTCTCCTCTACGAGCAGTACTTC.

This clonotype came up many times. The chain links TRBV2 to TRBJ2-4; D is possibly TRBD2 (6 bases). Germline CDR1 is SNHLY and CDR2 is FYNNEI. V was trimmed by 8 bases and J by 2 bases, leaving 10 bases between them. The CDR3 has 13 residues. CDR3 residues: CASQRETKNIQYF. DNA for the CDR3: TGTGCCAGCCAACGGGAGACCAAAAACATTCAGTACTTC.

This clonotype occurred many times. J is TRBJ2-5 and V is TRBV30, with 14 bases fitting TRBD2. J gave up 6 bases and V 8 bases, and 5 bases lay outside the gene matches. From germline, CDR1 is GTSNPN and CDR2 SVGIG (reference sequence). The CDR3 extends over 13 amino acids. In DNA, the CDR3 is TGTGCCGGGACTAGCGGGAGCGGAAAGACCCAGTACTTC. Translating it yields CAGTSGSGKTQYF. Together with reference TRBV30 and TRBJ2-5, the CDR3 gives the full variable domain: SQTIHQWPATLVQPVGSPLSLECTVEGTSNPNLYWYRQAAGRGLQLLFYSVGIGQISSEVPQNLSASRPQDRQFILSSKKLLLSDSGFYLCAGTSGSGKTQYFGPGTRLLVL.

This clonotype was counted at least ten times. V and J are TRBV7-9 and TRBJ1-1, with D maybe TRBD1 (5 bases). Germline CDR1 and CDR2: SEHNR and FQNEAQ (reference sequence). The CDR3 covers 14 residues. V was clipped by 5 bases and J by 8 bases, with 18 bases between them. The chain's CDR3 is CASSQGLGAGEAFF. CDR3 nucleotide sequence: TGTGCCAGCAGCCAGGGACTCGGAGCGGGGGAAGCTTTCTTT.

This chain joins TRBV19 and TRBJ2-1; TRBD1 might be the D (5 bases). Germline V lookup: CDR1 LNHDA, CDR2 SQIVND (reference sequence). The CDR3 runs 14 residues. With 7 bases removed from V and 7 bases from J, the gap between germline ends came to 17 bases. CDR3 protein: CASKQDPARNEQFF. The DNA of the CDR3 is TGTGCCAGTAAACAGGACCCCGCGCGAAATGAGCAGTTCTTC.

This clonotype was counted ten times or more. For the CDR3, the DNA is TGTGCCAGCAGCGCGGGCCCCGGCGGGCGCCCATCGGAGCAGTACTTC. It translates to CASSAGPGGRPSEQYF. The V call is TRBV7-3, the J call TRBJ2-7; D is possibly TRBD2 (5 bases). From germline, CDR1 is SGHTA and CDR2 FQGTGA. This CDR3 has 16 residues. V lost 5 bases to trimming and J lost 7 bases, with 24 bases between them.

Ten or more counts support this clonotype. The V and J genes are TRBV15 and TRBJ1-1; no clear D gene. The CDR3 has 16 residues. CDR1 is LNHNV and CDR2 is YYDKDF in the germline V gene (reference sequence). Trimming cost V 4 bases and J 3 bases, with 18 bases left between them. CDR3 region: CATSTLSRLLDTEAFF. The CDR3 DNA follows: TGTGCCACCAGCACTCTAAGTAGGCTTTTGGACACTGAAGCTTTCTTT.

This clonotype was counted ten times or more. The J gene is TRBJ2-1, the V gene TRBV7-2, with unresolved D. Germline CDR1 SGHTA, CDR2 FQGNSA. Between the trimmed V and J ends, which lost 4 bases and 0 bases, there was a span of 7 bases. This CDR3 has 14 amino acids. This CDR3 is CASSWDYSYNEQFF. CDR3 nucleotide sequence: TGTGCCAGCAGCTGGGATTACTCCTACAATGAGCAGTTCTTC.

There are a few counts of this clonotype. The chain carries TRBV19 and TRBJ2-3; D unclear. The CDR3 is 17 residues long. CDR1 is LNHDA, CDR2 SQIVND, per germline (reference sequence). Deletions cut 0 bases from V and 4 bases from J, with 17 bases between. The CDR3 DNA follows: TGTGCCAGTAGTATAGAACCGGCAACGGGTCAAGCAGATACGCAGTATTTT. Its translation: CASSIEPATGQADTQYF. The variable domain in full, completed from reference TRBV19 and TRBJ2-3, reads DGGITQSPKYLFRKEGQNVTLSCEQNLNHDAMYWYRQDPGQGLRLIYYSQIVNDFQKGDIAEGYSVSREKKESFPLTVTSAQKNPTAFYLCASSIEPATGQADTQYFGPGTRLTVL.

The chain is built from TRBV5-1 and TRBJ1-1, with 9 bases identical to TRBD1. Germline-derived CDR1 and CDR2 are SGHRS and YFSETQ. V lost 4 bases, J lost 0 bases, and 10 bases stayed unmatched. CDR3 length: 17 residues. The CDR3 DNA sequence: TGCGCCAGCAGCCAAACAGGGGGCGCGAACATGAACACTGAAGCTTTCTTT. Translated, it gives CASSQTGGANMNTEAFF. Full variable domain (outside the CDR3, taken from reference TRBV5-1 and TRBJ1-1): KAGVTQTPRYLIKTRGQQVTLSCSPISGHRSVSWYQQTPGQGLQFLFEYFSETQRNKGNFPGRFSGRQFSNSRSEMNVSTLELGDSALYLCASSQTGGANMNTEAFFGQGTRLTVV.

The gene calls are TRBV6-2 or TRBV6-3 and TRBJ2-7; D remains unclear. Trimming took off 2 bases at V and 5 bases at J, with 4 bases between the two ends. CDR1 and CDR2 (germline): MNHEY, SVGEGT. The CDR3 loop spans 11 amino acids. In DNA, the CDR3 is TGTGCCAGCAGTTACCCGCACGAGCAGTACTTC. Its protein product is CASSYPHEQYF.

The chain is built from TRBV19 and TRBJ2-1; no reliable D call. Germline lookup yields CDR1 LNHDA and CDR2 SQIVND (reference sequence). Trimming removed 1 base from V and 6 bases from J, with 7 bases in between. This CDR3 is 13 amino acids long. The CDR3 DNA is TGTGCCAGTAGTATAGCGAGAGCCAATGAGCAGTTCTTC. Residues: CASSIARANEQFF. Variable domain in full (rest from reference TRBV19 and TRBJ2-1): DGGITQSPKYLFRKEGQNVTLSCEQNLNHDAMYWYRQDPGQGLRLIYYSQIVNDFQKGDIAEGYSVSREKKESFPLTVTSAQKNPTAFYLCASSIARANEQFFGPGTRLTVL.

This chain connects TRBV7-9 to TRBJ2-1; weak D call: TRBD2 (5 bases). The CDR3 totals 13 residues. Germline-derived CDR1 and CDR2 are SEHNR and FQNEAQ (reference sequence). V lost 5 bases, J lost 10 bases, and 15 bases lay in between. The DNA for the CDR3 is TGTGCCAGCAGCAACCCCGGGGTAGGGGAGCAGTTCTTC. Its translation: CASSNPGVGEQFF.

The table lists this clonotype with many counts. The chain is built from TRBV12-3 or TRBV12-4 and TRBJ2-1, with TRBD2 as a possible D gene (6 bases). Deletions cut 6 bases from V and 6 bases from J, with 18 bases between. The CDR3 is 15 amino acids. In nucleotides, the CDR3 is TGTGCCAGCAGCCTAACCCGGAGGGGAACCAATGAGCAGTTCTTC. Protein: CASSLTRRGTNEQFF.

This clonotype has ten or more counts. The gene calls are TRBV10-1 and TRBJ2-5; no clear D. Germline-derived CDR1 and CDR2 are WNHNN and SYGVQD (reference sequence). This CDR3 spans 14 amino acids. Trimming removed 0 bases from V and 1 base from J, with 6 bases in between. DNA of the CDR3: TGCGCCAGCAGTGAGTCTTTTTCCCAAGAGACCCAGTACTTC. As protein: CASSESFSQETQYF.

This clonotype was detected ten times or more. The chain is built from TRBV5-1 and TRBJ2-1; D call uncertain. CDR3 length: 12 residues. Trimming cost V 4 bases and J 4 bases, with 6 bases left between them. In germline, CDR1 is SGHRS, CDR2 YFSETQ. CDR3 protein: CASSDGYNEQFF. CDR3 DNA sequence: TGCGCCAGCAGCGACGGATACAATGAGCAGTTCTTC.